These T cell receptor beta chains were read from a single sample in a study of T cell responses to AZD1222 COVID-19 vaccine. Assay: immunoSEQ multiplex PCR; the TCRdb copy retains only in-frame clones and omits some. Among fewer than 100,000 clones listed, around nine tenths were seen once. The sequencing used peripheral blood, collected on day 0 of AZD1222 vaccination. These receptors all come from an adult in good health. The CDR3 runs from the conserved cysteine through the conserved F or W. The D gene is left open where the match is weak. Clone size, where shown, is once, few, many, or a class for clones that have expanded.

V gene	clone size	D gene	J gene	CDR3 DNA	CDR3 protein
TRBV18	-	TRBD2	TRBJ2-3	TGTGCCAGCTCACCAGTAACTAGCGGGGGCACAGATACGCAGTATTTT	CASSPVTSGGTDTQYF
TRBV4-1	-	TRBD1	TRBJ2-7	TGCGCCAGCAGCCAAGATCAGGGGGCAGTCCTCAGCGAGCAGTACTTC	CASSQDQGAVLSEQYF
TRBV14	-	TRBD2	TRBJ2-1	TGTGCCAGCAGCACCAGGACTAGTTACAATGAGCAGTTCTTC	CASSTRTSYNEQFF
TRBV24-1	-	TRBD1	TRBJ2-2	TGTGCCACCAGTGACCCCCGACAGGGTCGCAGGACCGGGGAGCTGTTTTTT	CATSDPRQGRRTGELFF
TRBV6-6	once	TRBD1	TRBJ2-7	TGTGCCAGCAGCTCCCGACAGGGTGGCGAGCAGTACTTC	CASSSRQGGEQYF
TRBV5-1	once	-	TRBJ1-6	TGCGCCAGCAGCTTGGGGCAGGGGAGCTCCTATAATTCACCCCTCCACTTT	CASSLGQGSSYNSPLHF
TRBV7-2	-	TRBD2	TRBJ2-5	TGTGCCAGCAGCGTAGCGGGAGTCCGGGAGACCCAGTACTTC	CASSVAGVRETQYF
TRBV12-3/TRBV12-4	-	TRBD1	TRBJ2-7	TGTGCCAGCAGTGGCGGGACAGGGTACGAGCAGTACTTC	CASSGGTGYEQYF
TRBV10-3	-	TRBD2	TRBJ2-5	TGTGCCATCAGTTTAGGGACTAGCGGGGGGAAAGAGACCCAGTACTTC	CAISLGTSGGKETQYF
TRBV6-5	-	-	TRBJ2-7	TGTGCCAGCGTAAGGGGAGACGAGCAGTACTTC	CASVRGDEQYF
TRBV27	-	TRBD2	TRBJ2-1	TGTGCCAGCAGTTTCCCGGGACTAGCGGGAAGGTACAATGAGCAGTTCTTC	CASSFPGLAGRYNEQFF
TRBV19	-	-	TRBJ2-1	TGTGCCAGTAGTATAGTCAGCCCGGGGGAGCAGTTCTTC	CASSIVSPGEQFF
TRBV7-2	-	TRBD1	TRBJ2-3	TGTGCCAGCAGCTTAAGAGACAGGGCAGATACGCAGTATTTT	CASSLRDRADTQYF
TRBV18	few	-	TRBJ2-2	TGTGCCAGCTCACCGGTAGGAGGGGAGCTGTTTTTT	CASSPVGGELFF
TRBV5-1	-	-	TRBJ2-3	TGCGCCAGCAGCTTGGTTGTGGGAGCAGATACGCAGTATTTT	CASSLVVGADTQYF
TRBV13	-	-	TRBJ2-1	TGTGCCAGCAGCTTAATGGGATCCAGGGATGAGCAGTTCTTC	CASSLMGSRDEQFF
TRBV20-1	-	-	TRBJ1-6	TGCAGTGCTAGTCAGGGTCGCGATTCACCCCTCCACTTT	CSASQGRDSPLHF
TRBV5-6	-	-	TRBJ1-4	TGTGCCAGCAGCTCGGGCCAAACCGCAACTAATGAAAAACTGTTTTTT	CASSSGQTATNEKLFF
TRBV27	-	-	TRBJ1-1	TGTGCCAGCAGTTTTAAGGGGGGTACGGAAGCTTTCTTT	CASSFKGGTEAFF
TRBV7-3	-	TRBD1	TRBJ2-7	TGTGCCAGCAGCATGGGACAGGGCCCCTACGAGCAGTACTTC	CASSMGQGPYEQYF
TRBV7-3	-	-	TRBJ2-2	TGTGCCAGCAGCTTTAACACCGGGGAGCTGTTTTTT	CASSFNTGELFF
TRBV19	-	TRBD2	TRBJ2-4	TGTGCCAGTAGGACTAGCGGGGCCTGGGGAAACATTCAGTACTTC	CASRTSGAWGNIQYF
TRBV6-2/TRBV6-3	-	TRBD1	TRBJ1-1	TGTGCCAGCAGTACAGGACAGGGCTGGATGAACACTGAAGCTTTCTTT	CASSTGQGWMNTEAFF
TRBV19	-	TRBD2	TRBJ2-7	TGTGCCAGTAGTCCCTCGGGACTAGGACCCCGCTACGAGCAGTACTTC	CASSPSGLGPRYEQYF
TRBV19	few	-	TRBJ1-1	TGTGCCAGTAGTTTTGCCGACGGAATTTTGAACACTGAAGCTTTCTTT	CASSFADGILNTEAFF
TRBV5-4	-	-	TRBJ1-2	TGTGCCAGCAGCTTGGGCAGTCTGCTAGCTAATGGCTACACCTTC	CASSLGSLLANGYTF
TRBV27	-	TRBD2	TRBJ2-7	TGTGCCAGCAGTTTATGGGCTAGCGGGAGTTCGGGCGAGCAGTACTTC	CASSLWASGSSGEQYF
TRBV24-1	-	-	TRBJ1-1	TGTGCCACCAGTGAGGGCCAGGGTACTGAAGCTTTCTTT	CATSEGQGTEAFF
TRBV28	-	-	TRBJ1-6	TGTGCCAGCACTACACAGGGCTATAATTCACCCCTCCACTTT	CASTTQGYNSPLHF
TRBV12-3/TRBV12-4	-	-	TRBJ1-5	TGTGCCAGCAGTTTGGGCGATCAGCCCCAGCATTTT	CASSLGDQPQHF
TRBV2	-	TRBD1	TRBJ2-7	TGTGCCAGCAGGGTTCCGGGACAGGGGCTCCACGAGCAGTACTTC	CASRVPGQGLHEQYF
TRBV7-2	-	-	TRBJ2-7	TGTGCCAGCAGCTTTGCGCAATACGAGCAGTACTTC	CASSFAQYEQYF
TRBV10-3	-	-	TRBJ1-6	TGTGCCATCAGTGGGACCGGAGGAAGCTCCTATAATTCACCCCTCCACTTT	CAISGTGGSSYNSPLHF
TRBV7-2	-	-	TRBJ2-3	TGTGCCAGCAGCTTAAGGCAGGCAGATACGCAGTATTTT	CASSLRQADTQYF
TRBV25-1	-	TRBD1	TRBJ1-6	TGTGCCAGCAGTGATTTGACAGGGAAGAATTCACCCCTCCACTTT	CASSDLTGKNSPLHF
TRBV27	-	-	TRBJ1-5	TGTGCCAGCAGTTTGTCCTTAATGAGGGGTACCAATCAGCCCCAGCATTTT	CASSLSLMRGTNQPQHF
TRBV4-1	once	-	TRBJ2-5	TGCGCCAGCAGCCTACAGGGAAAAGAGACCCAGTACTTC	CASSLQGKETQYF
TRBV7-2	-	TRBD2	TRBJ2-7	TGTGCCAGCAGCTTACGACTAGCGGGTCCCTACGAGCAGTACTTC	CASSLRLAGPYEQYF
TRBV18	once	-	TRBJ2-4	TGTGCCAGCTCACCACGGGTTAGTGGCAAAAACATTCAGTACTTC	CASSPRVSGKNIQYF
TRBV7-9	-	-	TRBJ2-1	TGTGCCAGCAGCCCCCTTGGGAACAACAATGAGCAGTTCTTC	CASSPLGNNNEQFF
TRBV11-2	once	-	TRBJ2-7	TGTGCCAGCAGCTTAGATCGTCTCGGACAGTACTTC	CASSLDRLGQYF
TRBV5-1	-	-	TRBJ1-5	TGCGCCAGCAGCTTTGAGGGTGGAAGCAATCAGCCCCAGCATTTT	CASSFEGGSNQPQHF
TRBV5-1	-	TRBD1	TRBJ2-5	TGCGCCAGCTCGATACGGGACAGGGCGTACCAAGAGACCCAGTACTTC	CASSIRDRAYQETQYF
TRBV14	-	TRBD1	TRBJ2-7	TGTGCCAGCAGCCAAGATGGACAGGGTTCAAGCTACGAGCAGTACTTC	CASSQDGQGSSYEQYF
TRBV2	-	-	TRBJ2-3	TGTGCCAGCAGTGGCCTCGATACGCAGTATTTT	CASSGLDTQYF
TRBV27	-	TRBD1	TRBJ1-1	TGTGCCAGCAAGGGACAGGGGGCTACTGAAGCTTTCTTT	CASKGQGATEAFF
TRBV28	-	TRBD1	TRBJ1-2	TGTGCCAGCAGTCCCAGGGGGCTGGGTGGCTACACCTTC	CASSPRGLGGYTF
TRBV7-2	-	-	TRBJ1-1	TGTGCCAGCAGCTCCTCGGGGGGCACTGAAGCTTTCTTT	CASSSSGGTEAFF
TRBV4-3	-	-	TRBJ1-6	TGCGCCAGCAGCCAAGTTACGACCGATTATTCACCCCTCCACTTT	CASSQVTTDYSPLHF
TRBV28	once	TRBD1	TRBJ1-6	TGTGCCAGCAGTCTCACGGACAGGGCAAGAAATTCACCCCTCCACTTT	CASSLTDRARNSPLHF
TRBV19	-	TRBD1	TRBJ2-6	TGTGCCAGTAGGAATTACAGACAGGGTCAGACGGGGGCCAACGTCCTGACTTTC	CASRNYRQGQTGANVLTF